The 11 T cell receptor beta chains below all came from one sample that was sequenced in a study of beta chain features in type 1 diabetes. Study-level results: Patients with Type 1 diabetes showed moderately but significantly shorter TCRB CDR3s in all four CD4+ subsets.

For these TCRs, the target antigens are not known. The isolated RNA, all of it, was reverse transcribed, so expressed TCRB transcripts were what got sequenced. TCRdb's table, derived via immunoSEQ multiplex PCR, lists solely in-frame clones and lacks some. The sample lists under 400,000 clones; roughly 12% were seen once. Sequencing was performed on naive CD4+ T cells from blood. The source of these receptors is a woman younger than 35 with type 1 diabetes.

The sample holds a few counts of this clone. The rearrangement joins TRBV10-3 to TRBJ2-7; 10 bases agree with TRBD1. Per the germline V gene, CDR1 is ENHRY and CDR2 is SYGVKD. The V gene end was trimmed by 4 bases and the J gene end by 4 bases; junction bases not matched to a gene: 1. CDR3 size: 13 residues. The CDR3 here is CAISGTGGYEQYF. The CDR3 DNA reads as TGTGCCATCAGTGGGACAGGGGGTTACGAGCAGTACTTC.

This chain joins TRBV7-2 and TRBJ1-2; no reliable D call. The germline CDR1 and CDR2 sequences are SGHTA and FQGNSA. The ends were cut back, 5 bases at V and 0 bases at J, with 10 bases in the middle. There are 14 residues in the CDR3. The CDR3 sequence: CASSPSQTNYGYTF. The CDR3 DNA follows: TGTGCCAGCAGCCCCAGTCAGACTAACTATGGCTACACCTTC.

This clone was seen only a few times. The rearrangement uses TRBV28 and TRBJ2-5; 8 nucleotides line up with TRBD1. V dropped 5 bases and J dropped 3; count of bases not matched to a gene: 5. The CDR3 covers 14 residues. Germline assignment: CDR1 MDHEN and CDR2 SYDVKM. CDR3 in DNA: TGTGCCAGCAGTCCTGGACAGGGAAAAGAGACCCAGTACTTC. This sequence encodes CASSPGQGKETQYF.

This clone was seen a few times. This specimen includes other DNA sequences encoding the same CDR3. V usage is TRBV5-1 and J usage is TRBJ2-1; possible D gene TRBD2, 6 bases. Germline V lookup: CDR1 SGHRS, CDR2 YFSETQ. V lost 0 bases to trimming and J lost 0 bases, with 7 bases between them. This CDR3 contains 15 residues. The CDR3 DNA reads TGCGCCAGCAGCTTGGGGGGAGGCTCCTACAATGAGCAGTTCTTC. Translated, it gives CASSLGGGSYNEQFF. Drawing the rest from reference TRBV5-1 and TRBJ2-1, the complete variable domain is KAGVTQTPRYLIKTRGQQVTLSCSPISGHRSVSWYQQTPGQGLQFLFEYFSETQRNKGNFPGRFSGRQFSNSRSEMNVSTLELGDSALYLCASSLGGGSYNEQFFGPGTRLTVL.

The gene calls are TRBV28 and TRBJ1-1, with 8 bases that match TRBD1. CDR1 is MDHEN and CDR2 is SYDVKM in the germline V gene. The trim removed 6 bases at V and 4 bases at J, leaving 4 bases unmatched. This CDR3 region has 13 residues. The CDR3 coding sequence is TGTGCCAGCAGCGGTACAGGGGGCACTGAAGCTTTCTTT. Its protein product is CASSGTGGTEAFF. Combining the CDR3 with reference TRBV28 and TRBJ1-1 gives the whole variable domain DVKVTQSSRYLVKRTGEKVFLECVQDMDHENMFWYRQDPGLGLRLIYFSYDVKMKEKGDIPEGYSVSREKKERFSLILESASTNQTSMYLCASSGTGGTEAFFGQGTRLTVV.

A few counts support this clone. V usage is TRBV30 and J usage is TRBJ2-1, with TRBD2 matching 14 bases. Trimming took 2 bases from V and 1 from J; bases not matched to a gene: 10. Per the germline V gene, CDR1 is GTSNPN and CDR2 is SVGIG (reference sequence). CDR3 length: 19 amino acids. The CDR3 nucleotides read TGTGCCTGGAGTCGACTTCCGGGACTAGCGGGAGTATCCTACAATGAGCAGTTCTTC. It is translated as CAWSRLPGLAGVSYNEQFF.

This clone was recorded a few times. Other DNA sequences in the sample encode the same CDR3. V and J are TRBV29-1 and TRBJ2-5; possible D gene TRBD1, 6 bases. The V gene lost 3 bases and the J gene lost 4 bases, with 12 bases spanning the gap. CDR1 and CDR2 (germline): SQVTM, ANQGSEA. The CDR3 consists of 13 residues. The CDR3 is CSVDRGSSETQYF. The CDR3 bases are TGCAGCGTTGACAGGGGAAGCTCAGAGACCCAGTACTTC.

The rearrangement uses TRBV29-1 and TRBJ2-1; no firm D call. The CDR3 is made up of 14 amino acids. From germline, CDR1 is SQVTM and CDR2 ANQGSEA. Between the trimmed V and J ends, which lost 6 bases and 7 bases, there was a span of 19 bases. The CDR3 DNA reads TGCAGCGTGGCTTTGAGGATTGCATTGAATGAGCAGTTCTTC. Amino acids: CSVALRIALNEQFF.

There are a few counts of this clone. The CDR3 sequence: CASSLQETQYF. The CDR3 bases are TGTGCCAGCTCGCTACAAGAGACCCAGTACTTC. The rearrangement links TRBV18 to TRBJ2-5; D is unresolved. Trimming removed 6 bases at V and 2 bases at J, with 4 bases between. Germline CDR1 KGHSH, CDR2 LQKENI. This CDR3 is built from 11 residues. Filled out from reference TRBV18 and TRBJ2-5, the complete variable domain reads NAGVMQNPRHLVRRRGQEARLRCSPMKGHSHVYWYRQLPEEGLKFMVYLQKENIIDESGMPKERFSAEFPKEGPSILRIQQVVRGDSAAYFCASSLQETQYFGPGTRLLVL.

This clone occurred a few times. J is TRBJ1-5 and V is TRBV19; TRBD1 might be the D (6 bases). This CDR3 is 17 amino acids long. Germline V gene data show CDR1 as LNHDA and CDR2 as SQIVND (reference sequence). The ends were cut back, 4 bases at V and 3 bases at J, with 19 bases in the middle. The CDR3, as DNA: TGTGCCAGTAGTACCCGGATGGGGGGGCGTACCAATCAGCCCCAGCATTTT. Translated, it gives CASSTRMGGRTNQPQHF. The full variable domain, rest sourced from reference TRBV19 and TRBJ1-5, is DGGITQSPKYLFRKEGQNVTLSCEQNLNHDAMYWYRQDPGQGLRLIYYSQIVNDFQKGDIAEGYSVSREKKESFPLTVTSAQKNPTAFYLCASSTRMGGRTNQPQHFGDGTRLSIL.

This clone came up a few times. The chain is built from TRBV5-1 and TRBJ2-1; TRBD1 agrees at 12 bases. V lost 3 bases to trimming and J lost 4 bases; unmatched junction nucleotides: 2. The CDR3 has 15 residues. Germline lookup yields CDR1 SGHRS and CDR2 YFSETQ. CDR3 sequence: CASSWGQGAYNEQFF. In DNA form, the CDR3 reads TGCGCCAGCAGCTGGGGACAGGGGGCATACAATGAGCAGTTCTTC.